This T cell receptor (beta chain) was sequenced for a study of blood T cells in healthy people across ages. Points from the study as a whole: Roughly linear declines in TCR beta diversity per million T cells occurred with age.

PCR was performed a second time for roughly 7 to 12 cycles using a sample-barcoded 5' primer and a J-beta primer mix. One entry per CDR3 protein results from TCRdb running MiXCR on the 5' RACE reads. This sample carries roughly 1.9 million distinct CDR3 sequences, around 42% of them seen once, and the ten largest clones take approximately 22%. Regarding this clonotype: Its target is unknown.

Germline CDR1 reads SGHKS; CDR2 reads YYEKEE (reference sequence). V was cut by 0 bases and J by 4 bases, with 7 bases left in between. This CDR3 region has 13 residues. Donors were healthy Caucasian individuals from Russia aged roughly 6 to 90. The TCR originated in a human donor in good health. Specimen: blood. The chain combines TRBV5-5 with TRBJ1-2; D is undetermined. CDR3 amino acids: CASSLVTTYGYTF. The CDR3 DNA reads as TGTGCCAGCAGCTTGGTAACAACCTATGGCTACACCTTC.